A selection of T cell receptor beta chains follows, all from one sample in a study of cytomegalovirus exposure and HLA in healthy donors. TCRdb keeps only in-frame clones here, not all; method: immunoSEQ multiplex PCR. The table has about 200,000 clones, approximately 70% seen once. Sequenced sample: PBMCs. The source is a woman between 25 and 40 years old in good health and CMV-seronegative. CDR3s include the opening cysteine and the closing phenylalanine or tryptophan. A D gene is named only where the DNA matches it firmly. Clone sizes are given selectively: once, few, many, or a class where the clone is expanded.

d_gene,abundance,j_gene,v_gene,CDR3aa,CDR3nt
-,-,TRBJ1-1,TRBV29-1,CSVVAQEAFF,TGCAGCGTTGTGGCTCAAGAAGCTTTCTTT
TRBD2,-,TRBJ2-7,TRBV7-9,CASSKGGSSYEQYF,TGTGCCAGCAGCAAGGGAGGGAGCTCCTACGAGCAGTACTTC
-,once,TRBJ1-1,TRBV11-2,CASSYDGQPNEAFF,TGTGCCAGCAGCTACGATGGCCAACCCAATGAAGCTTTCTTT
TRBD1,-,TRBJ1-2,TRBV7-8,CASSLVAGGDRDHGYTF,TGTGCCAGCAGCTTAGTAGCAGGGGGGGACAGGGATCATGGCTACACCTTC
TRBD1,-,TRBJ2-3,TRBV27,CASSLFTIRGHTDTQYF,TGTGCCAGCAGTTTATTCACGATAAGGGGGCACACAGATACGCAGTATTTT
TRBD2,few,TRBJ2-1,TRBV11-1,CASSLWTSGREDEQFF,TGTGCCAGCAGCTTATGGACTAGCGGGAGGGAGGATGAGCAGTTCTTC
-,-,TRBJ1-1,TRBV7-9,CASSIYRDLNTEAFF,TGTGCCAGCAGCATATACCGGGATCTGAACACTGAAGCTTTCTTT
-,-,TRBJ2-7,TRBV6-5,CASKRLQAYEQYF,TGTGCCAGCAAAAGATTACAAGCCTACGAGCAGTACTTC
-,-,TRBJ2-5,TRBV29-1,CSLGAQGWYQETQYF,TGCAGCTTAGGGGCACAGGGTTGGTACCAAGAGACCCAGTACTTC
TRBD1,-,TRBJ2-7,TRBV18,CASSLVRGPPYEQYF,TGTGCCAGCTCATTAGTCAGGGGGCCCCCCTACGAGCAGTACTTC
-,-,TRBJ1-1,TRBV19,CASSISRTGNTEAFF,TGTGCCAGTAGTATATCGCGAACAGGGAACACTGAAGCTTTCTTT
-,-,TRBJ2-7,TRBV4-3,CASSQEPEYYEQYF,TGCGCCAGCAGCCAAGAGCCGGAGTACTACGAGCAGTACTTC
-,-,TRBJ1-2,TRBV5-1,CASSLTGLGGYTF,TGCGCCAGCAGCTTAACAGGGCTCGGGGGCTACACCTTC
-,-,TRBJ2-6,TRBV7-9,CASSLPRSSGANVLTF,TGTGCCAGCAGCTTACCCCGGAGCTCTGGGGCCAACGTCCTGACTTTC
-,-,TRBJ2-7,TRBV2,CASSGGRSDSYEQYF,TGTGCCAGCAGTGGAGGGAGAAGCGACTCCTACGAGCAGTACTTC
TRBD1,-,TRBJ2-1,TRBV30,CAWSVNRGRYNEQFF,TGTGCCTGGAGTGTAAACAGGGGGCGTTACAATGAGCAGTTCTTC
-,-,TRBJ1-1,TRBV2,CASSEAGPMAYTEAFF,TGTGCCAGCAGTGAAGCGGGGCCTATGGCGTACACTGAAGCTTTCTTT
TRBD1,-,TRBJ2-4,TRBV19,CASSEGTGGSYIQYF,TGTGCCAGTAGTGAAGGGACAGGGGGCAGTTACATTCAGTACTTC
TRBD2,-,TRBJ2-7,TRBV7-9,CASSLHGGGAVEQYF,TGTGCCAGCAGCTTACACGGCGGGGGGGCTGTCGAGCAGTACTTC
-,-,TRBJ2-7,TRBV19,CASSDGGVTYEQYF,TGTGCCAGCTCGGACGGGGGAGTAACCTACGAGCAGTACTTC
TRBD2,-,TRBJ2-2,TRBV4-1,CASSQETSGTGELFF,TGCGCCAGCAGCCAAGAGACTAGCGGGACCGGGGAGCTGTTTTTT
TRBD2,-,TRBJ2-3,TRBV7-9,CASSSSGGTDTQYF,TGTGCCAGCAGTTCTAGCGGGGGAACAGATACGCAGTATTTT
TRBD1,-,TRBJ1-4,TRBV5-1,CASSRSWDRGGNEKLFF,TGCGCCAGCAGCAGGTCCTGGGACAGGGGAGGTAATGAAAAACTGTTTTTT
TRBD1,few,TRBJ2-7,TRBV11-1,CASSKQTGAPHEQYF,TGTGCCAGCAGCAAACAGACAGGGGCTCCCCACGAGCAGTACTTC
TRBD2,-,TRBJ2-5,TRBV19,CASKRSGGGQETQYF,TGTGCCAGTAAGCGTAGCGGGGGTGGTCAAGAGACCCAGTACTTC
-,-,TRBJ1-2,TRBV11-2,CASSLYQGANYGYTF,TGTGCCAGCAGCTTATATCAAGGGGCTAACTATGGCTACACCTTC
-,-,TRBJ2-1,TRBV7-3,CASSFSLNYNEQFF,TGTGCCAGCAGCTTTTCTCTTAACTACAATGAGCAGTTCTTC
TRBD2,few,TRBJ2-3,TRBV19,CASSMRTSGSPHSTDTQYF,TGTGCCAGTAGTATGCGGACTAGCGGGAGTCCCCATAGCACAGATACGCAGTATTTT
TRBD2,few,TRBJ2-3,TRBV5-1,CASSFSSGVRTDTQYF,TGCGCCAGCAGCTTCTCTAGCGGGGTACGCACAGATACGCAGTATTTT
TRBD1,-,TRBJ2-1,TRBV6-6,CASTRGPGQGNEQFF,TGTGCCAGCACTAGAGGTCCAGGACAGGGGAATGAGCAGTTCTTC
-,-,TRBJ1-2,TRBV29-1,CSVEVGSYGYTF,TGCAGCGTTGAAGTGGGGAGCTATGGCTACACCTTC
-,-,TRBJ2-5,TRBV9,CASSSSQRYQETQYF,TGTGCCAGCAGCAGTAGCCAGAGGTACCAAGAGACCCAGTACTTC
-,-,TRBJ1-6,TRBV6-5,CASSYSGQSTPLHF,TGTGCCAGCAGTTACTCCGGACAGTCAACACCCCTCCACTTT
TRBD1,-,TRBJ2-3,TRBV4-1,CASSQEGGGTGATDTQYF,TGCGCCAGCAGCCAAGAAGGGGGGGGGACAGGGGCCACAGATACGCAGTATTTT
-,-,TRBJ2-1,TRBV7-8,CASSLWDNNEQFF,TGTGCCAGCAGCCTCTGGGACAACAATGAGCAGTTCTTC